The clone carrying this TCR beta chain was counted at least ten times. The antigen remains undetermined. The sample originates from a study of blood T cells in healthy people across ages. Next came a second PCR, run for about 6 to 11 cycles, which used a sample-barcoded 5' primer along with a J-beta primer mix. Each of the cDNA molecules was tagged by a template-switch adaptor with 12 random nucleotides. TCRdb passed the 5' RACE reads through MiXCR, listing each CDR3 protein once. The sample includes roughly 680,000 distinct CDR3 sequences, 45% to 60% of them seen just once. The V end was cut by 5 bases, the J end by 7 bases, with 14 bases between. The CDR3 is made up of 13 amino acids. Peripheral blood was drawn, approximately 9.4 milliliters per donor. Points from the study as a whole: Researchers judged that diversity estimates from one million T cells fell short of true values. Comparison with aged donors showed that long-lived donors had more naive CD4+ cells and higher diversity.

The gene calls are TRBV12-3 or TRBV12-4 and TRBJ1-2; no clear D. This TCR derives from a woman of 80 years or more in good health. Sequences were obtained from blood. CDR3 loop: CASSPEGHLGYTF. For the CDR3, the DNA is TGTGCCAGCAGTCCAGAGGGCCATCTTGGCTACACCTTC.